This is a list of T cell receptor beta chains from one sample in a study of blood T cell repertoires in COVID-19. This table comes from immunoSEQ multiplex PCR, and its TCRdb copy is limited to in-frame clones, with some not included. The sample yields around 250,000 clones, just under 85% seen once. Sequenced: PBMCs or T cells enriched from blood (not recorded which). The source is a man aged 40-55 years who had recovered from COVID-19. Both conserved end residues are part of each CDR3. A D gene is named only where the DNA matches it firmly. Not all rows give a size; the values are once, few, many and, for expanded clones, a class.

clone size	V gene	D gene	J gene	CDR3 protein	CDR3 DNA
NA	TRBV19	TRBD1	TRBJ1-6	CASRDRVSSYNSPLHF	TGTGCCAGTAGGGACAGGGTCAGCTCCTATAATTCACCCCTCCACTTT
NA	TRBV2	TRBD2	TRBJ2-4	CASSDGRELHLYIQYF	TGTGCCAGCAGTGATGGGCGGGAGCTCCATCTATACATTCAGTACTTC
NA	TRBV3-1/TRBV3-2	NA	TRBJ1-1	CASSRGLEAFF	TGTGCCAGCAGCCGCGGACTTGAAGCTTTCTTT
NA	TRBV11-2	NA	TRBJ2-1	CASVVGGNEQFF	TGTGCCAGCGTTGTAGGGGGAAATGAGCAGTTCTTC
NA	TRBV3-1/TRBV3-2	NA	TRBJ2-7	CASSRATYEQYF	TGTGCCAGCAGCCGCGCAACCTACGAGCAGTACTTC
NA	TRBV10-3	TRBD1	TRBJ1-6	CAITPGQGDNSPLHF	TGTGCCATCACCCCGGGACAGGGTGATAATTCACCCCTCCACTTT
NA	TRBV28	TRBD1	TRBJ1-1	CASSTLTGGTEAFF	TGTGCCAGCAGTACCCTCACAGGGGGCACTGAAGCTTTCTTT
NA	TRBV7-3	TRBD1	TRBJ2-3	CASSPGQGGSDTQYF	TGTGCCAGCAGCCCAGGACAGGGTGGGTCAGATACGCAGTATTTT
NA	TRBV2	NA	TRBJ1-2	CASALRAIDYGYTF	TGTGCCAGCGCACTGCGAGCAATCGACTATGGCTACACCTTC
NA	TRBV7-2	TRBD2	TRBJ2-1	CASLMGGGGYNEQFF	TGTGCCAGCCTAATGGGGGGGGGAGGTTACAATGAGCAGTTCTTC
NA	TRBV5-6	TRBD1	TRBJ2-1	CASSLQAGGREQFF	TGTGCCAGCAGCTTACAGGCAGGGGGTCGCGAGCAGTTCTTC
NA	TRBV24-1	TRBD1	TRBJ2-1	CATNPGGYLVFDEQFF	TGTGCCACCAACCCAGGGGGATATTTGGTGTTCGATGAGCAGTTCTTC
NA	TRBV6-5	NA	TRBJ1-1	CATNTLRSEAFF	TGTGCCACCAACACACTGCGGTCTGAAGCTTTCTTT
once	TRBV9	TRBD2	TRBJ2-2	CASSPQRGGITGELFF	TGTGCCAGCAGCCCCCAGCGGGGGGGAATAACCGGGGAGCTGTTTTTT
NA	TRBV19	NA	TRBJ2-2	CASSEQGVRTGELFF	TGTGCCAGTAGTGAACAGGGAGTACGCACCGGGGAGCTGTTTTTT
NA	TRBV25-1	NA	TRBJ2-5	CASSAFRGETQYF	TGTGCCAGCAGTGCATTCAGGGGAGAGACCCAGTACTTC
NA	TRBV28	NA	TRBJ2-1	CASSLMGQYNNEQFF	TGTGCCAGCAGTTTAATGGGCCAGTACAACAATGAGCAGTTCTTC
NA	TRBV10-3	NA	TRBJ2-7	CAISVTGSDSGEQYF	TGTGCCATCAGCGTTACGGGTTCCGACTCGGGTGAGCAGTACTTC
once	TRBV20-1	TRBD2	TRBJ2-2	CSATGGTELFF	TGCAGTGCAACGGGAGGTACGGAGCTGTTTTTT
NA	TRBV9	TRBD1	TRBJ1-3	CASSAGGGGNTIYF	TGTGCCAGCAGCGCAGGGGGCGGTGGAAACACCATATATTTT
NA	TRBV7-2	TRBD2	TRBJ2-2	CASSRNPSGGPTGELFF	TGTGCCAGCAGCAGAAACCCTAGCGGGGGGCCCACCGGGGAGCTGTTTTTT
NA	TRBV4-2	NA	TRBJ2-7	CASSQEAQLSYEQYF	TGTGCCAGCAGCCAAGAAGCACAGCTCTCCTACGAGCAGTACTTC
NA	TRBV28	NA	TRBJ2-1	CASSRQDPYNEQFF	TGTGCCAGCAGCCGACAGGACCCCTACAATGAGCAGTTCTTC
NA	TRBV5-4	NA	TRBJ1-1	CASSLQGRSTEAFF	TGTGCCAGCAGCTTACAGGGAAGGAGTACTGAAGCTTTCTTT
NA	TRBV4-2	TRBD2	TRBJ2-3	CASSPTSGGRTDTQYF	TGTGCCAGCAGCCCTACTAGCGGGGGGCGCACAGATACGCAGTATTTT
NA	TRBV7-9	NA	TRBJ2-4	CASSPGFRVENIQYF	TGTGCCAGCAGCCCCGGCTTTCGGGTGGAGAACATTCAGTACTTC
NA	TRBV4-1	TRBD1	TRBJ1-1	CASSQDPKGQGGPNTEAFF	TGCGCCAGCAGCCAAGATCCGAAAGGACAGGGGGGTCCGAACACTGAAGCTTTCTTT
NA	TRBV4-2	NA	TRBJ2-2	CASSLGEVSGELFF	TGTGCCAGCAGCCTCGGAGAGGTGTCGGGGGAGCTGTTTTTT
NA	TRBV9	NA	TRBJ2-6	CASSPRGGSGANVLTF	TGTGCCAGCAGCCCCCGAGGGGGCTCTGGGGCCAACGTCCTGACTTTC
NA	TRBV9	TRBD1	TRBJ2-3	CASSLTGGYDTQYF	TGTGCCAGCAGCCTTACAGGGGGCTACGATACGCAGTATTTT
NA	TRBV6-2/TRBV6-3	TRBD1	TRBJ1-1	CASSYASGTANTEAFF	TGTGCCAGCAGTTATGCGTCCGGGACAGCAAACACTGAAGCTTTCTTT
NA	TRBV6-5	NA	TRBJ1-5	CASTKGVNQPQHF	TGTGCCAGCACAAAGGGGGTCAATCAGCCCCAGCATTTT
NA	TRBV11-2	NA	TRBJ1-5	CASSLEGTRFSPQHF	TGTGCCAGCAGCTTAGAGGGTACGCGGTTCTCTCCCCAGCATTTT
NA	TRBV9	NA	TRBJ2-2	CASSIQGLLTNTGELFF	TGTGCCAGCAGCATTCAGGGGCTTTTAACGAACACCGGGGAGCTGTTTTTT
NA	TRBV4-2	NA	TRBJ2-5	CASSQGRESETQYF	TGTGCCAGCAGCCAAGGTAGAGAGTCAGAGACCCAGTACTTC
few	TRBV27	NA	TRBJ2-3	CASRNSWTVPTDTQYF	TGTGCCAGCAGAAATTCCTGGACAGTTCCTACAGATACGCAGTATTTT
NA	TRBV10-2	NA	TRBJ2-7	CASSGAYEQYF	TGCGCCAGCAGTGGGGCGTACGAGCAGTACTTC
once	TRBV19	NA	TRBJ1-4	CASSRGTLTTNEKLFF	TGTGCCAGTAGTAGGGGGACTCTCACAACTAATGAAAAACTGTTTTTT
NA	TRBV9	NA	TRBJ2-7	CASSALDSRNEQYF	TGTGCCAGCAGCGCCCTTGACAGTAGGAACGAGCAGTACTTC
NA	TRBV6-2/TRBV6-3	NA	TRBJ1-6	CASSRYGGASPLHF	TGTGCCAGCAGTCGATACGGCGGGGCTTCACCCCTCCACTTT
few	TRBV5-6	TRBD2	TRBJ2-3	CASSSPTGLAGRTDTQYF	TGTGCCAGCAGCTCCCCGACGGGACTAGCGGGGCGCACAGATACGCAGTATTTT
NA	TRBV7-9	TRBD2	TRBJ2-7	CASSPLLAGRLYEQYF	TGTGCCAGCAGCCCATTACTAGCGGGGAGGCTCTACGAGCAGTACTTC